This entry lists 6 T cell receptor beta chains sequenced from one sample in a study of T cells in Graves' hyperthyroidism and ophthalmopathy. TCR beta CDR3 regions were amplified from RNA transcripts. HTBI primers were employed in a first-round RT-PCR of the TCR CDR3. TCRdb re-called the multiplex PCR reads with MiXCR, one entry per CDR3 protein. The sample gives 620,000 or so distinct CDR3 sequences, more than 14% of which show up once; around 13% is in the top ten. The sequenced sample was blood. Receptors originate from a woman in her 50s with Graves' ophthalmopathy.

Written as DNA, the CDR3 is TGTGCCAGCAGCTTGGAGGGAGTAGGAATCTATGGCTACACCTTC. Protein sequence: CASSLEGVGIYGYTF. The rearrangement links TRBV5-4 to TRBJ1-2; no clear D. Trimming left V 0 bases short and J 4 bases short, with 13 bases between. This CDR3 is built from 15 residues. Germline V gene sequence: CDR1 SGHNT, CDR2 YYREEE (reference sequence).

This clonotype was seen many times. V gene TRBV6-1 combines with J gene TRBJ2-1, with TRBD2 matching over 7 bases. Germline V gene sequence: CDR1 MNHNS, CDR2 SASEGT. The CDR3 contains 16 residues. V was clipped by 4 bases and J by 0 bases; unmatched bases: 6. The CDR3 sequence: CASSALSSGSYNEQFF. CDR3 sequence (DNA): TGTGCCAGCAGTGCGCTATCTAGCGGCTCCTACAATGAGCAGTTCTTC.

This clonotype was seen at least ten times. CDR3 DNA: TGTGCCTGGGACAGGTCCACCTACGAGCAGTACTTC. Translation gives CAWDRSTYEQYF. V is TRBV30 and J is TRBJ2-7; perhaps TRBD1 as D (6 bases). Trimming cost V 5 bases and J 2 bases, with 10 bases left between them. Per germline, CDR1 GTSNPN and CDR2 SVGIG (reference sequence). The CDR3 consists of 12 residues.

The V and J genes are TRBV9 and TRBJ1-1; D remains ambiguous. V lost 6 bases and J 1 base, leaving 13 bases between the germline ends. The CDR3 runs 14 residues. Germline V gene lookup returns CDR1 SGDLS and CDR2 YYNGEE. The CDR3 DNA sequence: TGTGCCAGCACCAAGGATCCACAGAACACTGAAGCTTTCTTT. Its translation is CASTKDPQNTEAFF.

This clonotype was recorded many times. This chain connects TRBV7-2 to TRBJ2-7; D is unclear. The V end lost 0 bases, the J end lost 1 base, and 10 bases lay between the germline ends. CDR3 size: 15 residues. In germline, CDR1 is SGHTA, CDR2 FQGNSA. CDR3 amino acids: CASSLAKYYSYEQYF. As DNA, the CDR3 is TGTGCCAGCAGCTTAGCTAAATATTATTCCTACGAGCAGTACTTC. Drawing the rest from reference TRBV7-2 and TRBJ2-7, the complete variable domain is GAGVSQSPSNKVTEKGKDVELRCDPISGHTALYWYRQSLGQGLEFLIYFQGNSAPDKSGLPSDRFSAERTGGSVSTLTIQRTQQEDSAVYLCASSLAKYYSYEQYFGPGTRLTVT.

V is TRBV28 and J is TRBJ1-6; D is unresolved. V lost 3 bases to trimming and J lost 0 bases, with 6 bases between them. The CDR3 spans 15 residues. Germline CDR1 MDHEN, CDR2 SYDVKM. CDR3 DNA: TGTGCCAGCAGTTTTAGTAACTCCTATAATTCACCCCTCCACTTT. Its translation is CASSFSNSYNSPLHF.